This T cell receptor beta chain was sequenced in a study of CD8+CD57+ T cells in acquired aplastic anemia. Sequenced patients had shown CD8+CD57+ cell expansion by flow cytometry. With no exception, the patients had severe acquired aplastic anemia. TCR beta VDJ and CDR3 profiles were obtained from a genomic DNA template. From the reads, TCRdb called clonotypes with MiXCR, one entry per CDR3 protein. The sample includes about 150,000 distinct CDR3 sequences, approximately 52% of them seen just once. This clonotype was seen at least ten times. Germline lookup yields CDR1 LGHNA and CDR2 YSLEER. The CDR3 is made up of 16 amino acids. V dropped 1 base and J dropped 5 bases, with 14 bases sitting between them.

Material for sequencing was sorted CD4+, CD8+, or CD8+CD57+ T cells (not recorded which) from PBMCs. The V call is TRBV4-3, the J call TRBJ1-4; perhaps TRBD1 as D (6 bases). This sequence was found in a human donor with aplastic anemia. The CDR3 loop reads CASSQGTGTQNEKLFF. As DNA, the CDR3 is TGCGCCAGCAGCCAAGGGACCGGGACACAAAATGAAAAACTGTTTTTT.